This TCR beta chain was retrieved from a study of blood T cell repertoires in COVID-19. Study at large: COVID-19 samples collected from the United States, Italy and Spain covered acute and convalescent phases. Nucleic acid was either cDNA or gDNA, and it came from T cells, B-cell-depleted T cells, or PBMCs.

The repertoire was sequenced with immunoSEQ multiplex PCR; TCRdb's copy has only in-frame clones and lacks some. The data hold a few hundred thousand clones, with approximately 87% observed a single time. This CDR3 contains 12 residues. Looked up from germline, CDR1 is MDHEN and CDR2 is SYDVKM. Trimming took off 3 bases at V and 5 bases at J, with 7 bases between the two ends. Enrolled during active infection, Seattle patients were then followed longitudinally. Sequencing used peripheral blood. The chain joins TRBV28 to TRBJ1-2, with a tentative D call TRBD1 (6 bases). This clonotype was sampled from a woman aged 30 to 39 with COVID-19, enrolled during active disease. The CDR3 DNA is TGTGCCAGCAGTTTTCAGGGGTATGGCTACACCTTC. Translating it yields CASSFQGYGYTF.